This TCR beta chain derives from a study of response to subunit inactivated influenza vaccine (dated by TCRdb to the late 2010s). Looking at the study overall: Deep quantitative profiling of the T cell receptor repertoire was used in the study to follow responses to a trivalent subunit inactivated influenza vaccine. Overall results and qualifications from the work: The authors proposed that each seasonal influenza vaccination may bring in only a limited number of new T cells.

This clonotype is a singleton in its sample. Its binding antigen is unknown. Nothing much larger sits one base from this clone, and base qualities are not available. A single read constitutes weak evidence. Library creation used RT-PCR. TCRdb lists the instrument as Illumina HiSeq 2500. Clones were called with MiXCR by TCRdb after fastp trimmed the public reads at Q25, and only in-frame beta chains were retained. Identical CDR3 protein sequences are pooled into one entry, listed with their most common genes and DNA. Within this sample are about 700,000 distinct CDR3 sequences, with approximately 15% of them counted one time only. 6.5% to 8.5% of the sample is in the top ten clones. At the junction V is shortened by 3 bases and J by 4 bases, with 15 bases in between. There are 16 amino acids in the CDR3, from cysteine to phenylalanine inclusive. The sequence is cut down to CDR3 DNA, 48 bases in frame from base 1. Per the germline V gene, SGHTA is the CDR1 and FQGNSA is the CDR2.

This receptor was identified in a middle-aged man who received an inactivated influenza vaccine. Donor details come from another sample of the same person, matched by shared clones. The rearranged chain carries TRBV7-2 and TRBJ2-2, with the D segment possibly TRBD1 or TRBD2, each aligning over 6 bases. The source material was PBMCs from blood, sampled less than 15 days before vaccination. The CDR3 corresponds to CASSFSGGCSTGELFF. The DNA sequence follows: TGTGCCAGCAGCTTCTCCGGGGGCTGCTCCACCGGGGAGCTGTTTTTT.